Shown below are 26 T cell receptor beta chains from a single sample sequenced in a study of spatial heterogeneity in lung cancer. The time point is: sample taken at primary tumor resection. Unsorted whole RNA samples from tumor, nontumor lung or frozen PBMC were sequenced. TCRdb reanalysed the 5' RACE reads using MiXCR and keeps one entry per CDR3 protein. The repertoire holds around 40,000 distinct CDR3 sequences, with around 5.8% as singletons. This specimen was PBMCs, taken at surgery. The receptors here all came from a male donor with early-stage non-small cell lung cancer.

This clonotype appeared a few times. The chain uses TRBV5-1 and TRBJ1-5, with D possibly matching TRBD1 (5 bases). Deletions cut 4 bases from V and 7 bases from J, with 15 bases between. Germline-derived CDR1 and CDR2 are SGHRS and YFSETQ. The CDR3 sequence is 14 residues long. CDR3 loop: CASSQQGLGQPQHF. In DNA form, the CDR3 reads TGCGCCAGCAGCCAGCAGGGACTCGGGCAGCCCCAGCATTTT.

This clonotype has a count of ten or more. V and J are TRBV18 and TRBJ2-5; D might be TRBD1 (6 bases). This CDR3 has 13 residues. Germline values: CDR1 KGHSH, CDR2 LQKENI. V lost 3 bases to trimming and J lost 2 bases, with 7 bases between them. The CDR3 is CASSPGQQETQYF. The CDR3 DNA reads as TGTGCCAGCTCACCTGGACAGCAAGAGACCCAGTACTTC.

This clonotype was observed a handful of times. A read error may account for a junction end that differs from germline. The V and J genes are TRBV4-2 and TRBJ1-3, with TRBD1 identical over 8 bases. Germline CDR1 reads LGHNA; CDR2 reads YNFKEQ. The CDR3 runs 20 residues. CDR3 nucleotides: TGCGCCAGCAGCCAAGATGCGGGCCAGGGGGCGAGAATCTCTGGAAACACCATATATTTT. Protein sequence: CASSQDAGQGARISGNTIYF.

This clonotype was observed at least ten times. The CDR3 nucleotides read TGTGCCAGCAGCTTAAGGACAGTTAGCAATCAGCCCCAGCATTTT. Encoded protein: CASSLRTVSNQPQHF. J is TRBJ1-5 and V is TRBV5-6; the D gene is possibly TRBD1 (6 bases). CDR1 is SGHDT, CDR2 YYEEEE, per germline. Between the trimmed V and J ends, which lost 2 bases and 0 bases, there was a span of 9 bases. The CDR3 has 15 residues.

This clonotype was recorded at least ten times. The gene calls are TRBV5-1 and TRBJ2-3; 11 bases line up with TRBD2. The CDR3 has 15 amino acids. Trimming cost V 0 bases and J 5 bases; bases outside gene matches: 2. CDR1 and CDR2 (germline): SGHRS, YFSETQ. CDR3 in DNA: TGCGCCAGCAGCTTGGCCGGGACTAGCGGAGATACGCAGTATTTT. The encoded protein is CASSLAGTSGDTQYF.

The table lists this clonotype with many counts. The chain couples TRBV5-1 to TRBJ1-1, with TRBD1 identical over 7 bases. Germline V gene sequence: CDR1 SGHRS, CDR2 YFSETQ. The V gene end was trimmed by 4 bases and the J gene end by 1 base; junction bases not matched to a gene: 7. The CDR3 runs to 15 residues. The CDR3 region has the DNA TGCGCCAGCAGCGTCGTACAGGGGTCGAACACTGAAGCTTTCTTT. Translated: CASSVVQGSNTEAFF.

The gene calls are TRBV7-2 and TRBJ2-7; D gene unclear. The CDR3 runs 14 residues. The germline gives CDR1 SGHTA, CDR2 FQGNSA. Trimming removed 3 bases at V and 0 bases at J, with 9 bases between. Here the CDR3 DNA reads TGTGCCAGCAGCTTCAAGCCTCCCTCCTACGAGCAGTACTTC. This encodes CASSFKPPSYEQYF. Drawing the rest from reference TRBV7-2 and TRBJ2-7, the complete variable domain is GAGVSQSPSNKVTEKGKDVELRCDPISGHTALYWYRQSLGQGLEFLIYFQGNSAPDKSGLPSDRFSAERTGGSVSTLTIQRTQQEDSAVYLCASSFKPPSYEQYFGPGTRLTVT.

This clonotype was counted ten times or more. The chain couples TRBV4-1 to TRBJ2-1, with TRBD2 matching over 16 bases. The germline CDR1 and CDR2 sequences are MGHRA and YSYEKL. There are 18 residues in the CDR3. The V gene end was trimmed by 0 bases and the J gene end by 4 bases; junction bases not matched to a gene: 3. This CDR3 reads CASSQEGTSGGAYNEQFF. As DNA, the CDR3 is TGCGCCAGCAGCCAAGAGGGGACTAGCGGGGGGGCGTACAATGAGCAGTTCTTC.

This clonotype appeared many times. This CDR3 reads CASSPLPPSSGELFF. CDR3 nucleotides: TGTGCCAGCTCACCACTTCCACCGAGTAGCGGGGAGCTGTTTTTT. V is TRBV18 and J is TRBJ2-2; D uncertain. V shed 1 base and J shed 7 bases, with 13 bases lying between them. The CDR3 consists of 15 residues. Germline V lookup: CDR1 KGHSH, CDR2 LQKENI.

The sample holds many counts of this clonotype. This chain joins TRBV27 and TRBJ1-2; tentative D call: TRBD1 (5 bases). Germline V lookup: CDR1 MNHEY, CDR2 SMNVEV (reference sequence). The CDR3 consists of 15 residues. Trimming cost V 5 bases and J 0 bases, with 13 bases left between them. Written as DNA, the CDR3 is TGTGCCAGCAGTGCCGGAACAGGCGCTAACTATGGCTACACCTTC. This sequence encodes CASSAGTGANYGYTF.

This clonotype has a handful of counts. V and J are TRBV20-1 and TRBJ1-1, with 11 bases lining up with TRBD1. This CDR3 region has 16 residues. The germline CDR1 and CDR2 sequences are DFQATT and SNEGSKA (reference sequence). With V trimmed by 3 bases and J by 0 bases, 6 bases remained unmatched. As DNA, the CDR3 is TGCAGTGCTAGGGGGACAGGGGGTTTATTGAACACTGAAGCTTTCTTT. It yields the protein CSARGTGGLLNTEAFF.

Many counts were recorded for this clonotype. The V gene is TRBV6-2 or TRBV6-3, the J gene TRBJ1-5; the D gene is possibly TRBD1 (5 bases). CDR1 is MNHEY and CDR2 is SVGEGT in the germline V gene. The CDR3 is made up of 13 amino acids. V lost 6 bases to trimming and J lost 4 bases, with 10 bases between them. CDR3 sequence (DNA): TGTGCCAGCAGCAGGACAAGAAATCAGCCCCAGCATTTT. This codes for CASSRTRNQPQHF.

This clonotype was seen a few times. CDR3 nucleotides: TGCAGTCCCAGCGGGGGACGGGGATTCCTCGGAGATACGCAGTATTTT. Translating it yields CSPSGGRGFLGDTQYF. The chain joins TRBV20-1 to TRBJ2-3, with TRBD2 matching 8 bases. Germline V gene lookup returns CDR1 DFQATT and CDR2 SNEGSKA (reference sequence). V was pared by 8 bases and J by 5 bases, with 18 bases of the junction left unmatched. This CDR3 comprises 16 residues.

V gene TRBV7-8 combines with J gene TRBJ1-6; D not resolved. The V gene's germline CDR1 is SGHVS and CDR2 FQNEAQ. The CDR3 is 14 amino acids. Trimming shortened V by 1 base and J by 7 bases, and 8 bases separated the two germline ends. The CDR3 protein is CASSLGQSNSPLHF. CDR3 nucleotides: TGTGCCAGCAGCTTAGGGCAGAGCAATTCACCCCTCCACTTT. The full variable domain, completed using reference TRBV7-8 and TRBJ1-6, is GAGVSQSPRYKVAKRGQDVALRCDPISGHVSLFWYQQALGQGPEFLTYFQNEAQLDKSGLPSDRFFAERPEGSVSTLKIQRTQQEDSAVYLCASSLGQSNSPLHFGNGTRLTVT.

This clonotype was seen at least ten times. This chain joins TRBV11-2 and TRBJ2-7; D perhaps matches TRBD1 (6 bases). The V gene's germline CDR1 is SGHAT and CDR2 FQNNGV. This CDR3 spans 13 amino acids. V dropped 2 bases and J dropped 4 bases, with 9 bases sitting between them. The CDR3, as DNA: TGTGCCAGCAGCTTACTACAGGGATACGAGCAGTACTTC. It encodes CASSLLQGYEQYF.

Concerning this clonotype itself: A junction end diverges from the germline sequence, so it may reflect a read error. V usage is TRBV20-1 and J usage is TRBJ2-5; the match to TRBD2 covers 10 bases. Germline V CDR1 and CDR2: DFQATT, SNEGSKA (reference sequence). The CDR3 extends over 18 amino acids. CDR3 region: CSAGDPSRSGGARETQYF. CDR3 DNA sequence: TGCAGTGCTGGAGATCCCTCCCGGAGCGGGGGGGCAAGAGAGACCCAGTACTTC.

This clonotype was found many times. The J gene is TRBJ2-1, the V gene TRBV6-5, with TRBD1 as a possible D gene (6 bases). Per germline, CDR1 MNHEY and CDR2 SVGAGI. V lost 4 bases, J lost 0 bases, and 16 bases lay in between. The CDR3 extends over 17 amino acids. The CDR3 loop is CASSSDGQIYSYNEQFF. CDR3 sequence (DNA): TGTGCCAGCAGTTCCGACGGACAGATATACTCCTACAATGAGCAGTTCTTC.

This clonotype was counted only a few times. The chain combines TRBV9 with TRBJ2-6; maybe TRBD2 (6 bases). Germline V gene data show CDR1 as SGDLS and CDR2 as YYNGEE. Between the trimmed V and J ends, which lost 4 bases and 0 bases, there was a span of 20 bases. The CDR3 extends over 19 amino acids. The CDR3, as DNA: TGTGCCAGCAGCTCCAATACCGGGGGAGTAAGCTCTGGGGCCAACGTCCTGACTTTC. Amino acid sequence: CASSSNTGGVSSGANVLTF.

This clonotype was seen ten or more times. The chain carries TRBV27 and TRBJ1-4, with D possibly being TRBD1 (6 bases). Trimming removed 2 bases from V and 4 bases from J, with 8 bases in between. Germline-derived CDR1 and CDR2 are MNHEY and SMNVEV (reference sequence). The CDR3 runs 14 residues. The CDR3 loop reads CASSLGGVNEKLFF. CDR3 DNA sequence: TGTGCCAGCAGTTTAGGGGGCGTTAATGAAAAACTGTTTTTT.

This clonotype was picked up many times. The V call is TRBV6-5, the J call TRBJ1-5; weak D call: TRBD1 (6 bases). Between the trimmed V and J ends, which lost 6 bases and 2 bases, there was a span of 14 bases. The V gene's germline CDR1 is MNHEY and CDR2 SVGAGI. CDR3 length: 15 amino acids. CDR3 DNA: TGTGCCAGCAGGGGCCTACAGGGCGGCAATCAGCCCCAGCATTTT. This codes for CASRGLQGGNQPQHF.

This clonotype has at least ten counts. CDR3 residues: CASSSGQGARTGHF. CDR3 in DNA: TGTGCCAGCAGTTCGGGACAGGGGGCTCGCACGGGACATTTT. The gene calls are TRBV28 and TRBJ1-5; 12 bases map to TRBD1. The J segment lost 16 bases and the V segment lost 4 bases, leaving 11 bases of the junction unmatched. The CDR3 sequence is 14 residues long. Germline CDR1 reads MDHEN; CDR2 reads SYDVKM.

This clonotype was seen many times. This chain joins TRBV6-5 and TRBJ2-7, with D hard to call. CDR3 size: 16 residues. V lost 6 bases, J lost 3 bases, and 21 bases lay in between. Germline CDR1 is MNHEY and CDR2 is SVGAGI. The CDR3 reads CASSREGPTFIYEQYF. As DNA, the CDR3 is TGTGCCAGCAGCCGCGAAGGTCCCACCTTCATCTACGAGCAGTACTTC.

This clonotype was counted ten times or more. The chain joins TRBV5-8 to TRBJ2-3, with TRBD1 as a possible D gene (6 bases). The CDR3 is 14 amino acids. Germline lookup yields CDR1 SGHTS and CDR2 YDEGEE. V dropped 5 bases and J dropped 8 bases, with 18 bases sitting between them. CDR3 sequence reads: CASRVPGQGGTQYF. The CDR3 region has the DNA TGTGCCAGCAGGGTACCGGGCCAAGGGGGTACGCAGTATTTT.

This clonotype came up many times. The CDR3 is CSVAVGQNYGYTF. The CDR3 bases are TGCAGCGTCGCCGTCGGACAGAACTATGGCTACACCTTC. The V gene is TRBV29-1, the J gene TRBJ1-2, with D perhaps matching TRBD1 (6 bases). V was pared by 6 bases and J by 2 bases, with 13 bases between. The CDR3 covers 13 residues. CDR1 is SQVTM, CDR2 ANQGSEA, per germline. Drawing the rest from reference TRBV29-1 and TRBJ1-2, the complete variable domain is SAVISQKPSRDICQRGTSLTIQCQVDSQVTMMFWYRQQPGQSLTLIATANQGSEATYESGFVIDKFPISRPNLTFSTLTVSNMSPEDSSIYLCSVAVGQNYGYTFGSGTRLTVV.

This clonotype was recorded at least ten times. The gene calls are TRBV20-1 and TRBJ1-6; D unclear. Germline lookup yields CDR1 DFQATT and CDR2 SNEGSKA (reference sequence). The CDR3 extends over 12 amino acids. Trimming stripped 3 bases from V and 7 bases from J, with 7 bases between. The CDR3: CSASALNSPLHF. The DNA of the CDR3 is TGCAGTGCTAGCGCACTAAATTCACCCCTCCACTTT.

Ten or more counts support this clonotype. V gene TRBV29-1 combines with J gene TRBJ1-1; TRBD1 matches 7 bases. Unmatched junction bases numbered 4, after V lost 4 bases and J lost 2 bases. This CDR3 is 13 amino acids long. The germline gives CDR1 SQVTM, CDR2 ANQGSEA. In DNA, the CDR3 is TGCAGCGTTGCTAGGGGGCAAAACACTGAAGCTTTCTTT. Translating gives CSVARGQNTEAFF.